These T cell receptor beta chains were read from a single sample in a study of CD4+ T cells in melanoma. Profiled with immunoSEQ multiplex PCR; TCRdb holds only in-frame clones, not every one. The data hold about 14,000 clones, with roughly 80% observed a single time. The material sequenced was cells from a culture (not recorded whether cultured in vitro). The receptors stem from a human donor with melanoma. CDR3s leave out the opening cysteine and the closing phenylalanine or tryptophan. Size is omitted from some rows. Given values are once, few, many or a class for expanded clones.

V gene: TRBV6-1; clone size: -; J gene: TRBJ2-1; CDR3 protein: ASKPPFGVYNEQF
V gene: TRBV6-6; clone size: once; J gene: TRBJ1-5; CDR3 protein: ASSKTGAGQPQH
V gene: TRBV6-5; clone size: -; J gene: TRBJ2-7; CDR3 protein: ASSKGGLDSYEQY
V gene: TRBV2; clone size: -; J gene: TRBJ2-3; CDR3 protein: ASSEVGLQATPDTQY
V gene: TRBV9; clone size: -; J gene: TRBJ1-2; CDR3 protein: ASSVLPGGDYGYT
V gene: TRBV5-4; clone size: once; J gene: TRBJ2-1; CDR3 protein: ASSFGAGGYNEQF
V gene: TRBV5-1; clone size: -; J gene: TRBJ1-1; CDR3 protein: ASSPVGGMNTEAF
V gene: TRBV7-7; clone size: -; J gene: TRBJ2-5; CDR3 protein: ASSLMGLETQY
V gene: TRBV2; clone size: -; J gene: TRBJ2-5; CDR3 protein: ASRGDHPTQY
V gene: TRBV15; clone size: -; J gene: TRBJ2-7; CDR3 protein: ATSRDLSSYSYEQY
V gene: TRBV7-3; clone size: -; J gene: TRBJ2-3; CDR3 protein: ASSLLAGTDTQY
V gene: TRBV19; clone size: -; J gene: TRBJ1-2; CDR3 protein: ASSIGPASLTYGYT
V gene: TRBV10-1; clone size: -; J gene: TRBJ2-1; CDR3 protein: ASSKGRPPNEQF
V gene: TRBV30; clone size: few; J gene: TRBJ2-5; CDR3 protein: AWGRLAGIETQY
V gene: TRBV5-8; clone size: -; J gene: TRBJ2-3; CDR3 protein: ASSQGLETDTQY